The 8 T cell receptor beta chains below come from one sample, sequenced in a study (dated by TCRdb to 2012 to 2015). Reads for this sample came from an Illumina Genome Analyzer IIx. Clones were called with MiXCR by TCRdb after fastp trimmed the public reads at Q25, and only in-frame beta chains were retained. When rows share a CDR3 protein, they turn into one entry using the most common DNA and genes. The sample records 7,100 or so distinct CDR3 sequences, approximately 30% of which are singletons. About a fifth of the sample lies in the top ten. The source material was blood. These receptors all come from a human donor.

Within the sample, this clonotype is medium-sized. CDR3 in amino acids: CAWSVLSNTEAFF. The CDR3 coding sequence is TGTGCCTGGAGTGTACTGTCGAACACTGAAGCTTTCTTT. This sequence joins TRBV30 and TRBJ1-1, with D uncertain. Germline lookup yields CDR1 GTSNPN and CDR2 SVGIG (reference sequence). Between the trimmed V and J ends, which lost 0 bases and 1 base, there was a span of 6 bases. CDR3 length: 13 amino acids.

This sequence joins TRBV20-1 and TRBJ2-1; 7 nucleotides agree with TRBD2. The CDR3 length is 21 residues. With V trimmed by 8 bases and J by 5 bases, 33 bases remained unmatched. From germline, CDR1 is DFQATT and CDR2 SNEGSKA (reference sequence). The CDR3 sequence is CSSSSSISGPPWREGNNEQFF. In DNA, the CDR3 is TGCAGTAGCAGCAGTTCGATAAGCGGGCCGCCATGGAGGGAGGGTAACAATGAGCAGTTCTTC.

This clonotype was observed a handful of times. The V and J genes are TRBV9 and TRBJ1-1; 10 bases align to TRBD1. V gave up 0 bases and J gave up 10 bases; unmatched junction bases: 6. The germline V gene encodes CDR1 SGDLS and CDR2 YYNGEE. The CDR3 contains 14 residues. The CDR3 DNA is TGTGCCAGCAGCGTAGCTTGGACAGGGGGATTAGCTTTCTTT. The encoded protein is CASSVAWTGGLAFF. Together with reference TRBV9 and TRBJ1-1, the CDR3 gives the full variable domain: DSGVTQTPKHLITATGQRVTLRCSPRSGDLSVYWYQQSLDQGLQFLIQYYNGEERAKGNILERFSAQQFPDLHSELNLSSLELGDSALYFCASSVAWTGGLAFFGQGTRLTVV.

The chain uses TRBV29-1 and TRBJ1-1, with D maybe TRBD1 (6 bases). Germline assignment: CDR1 SQVTM and CDR2 ANQGSEA. V lost 8 bases and J lost 3, with 13 bases in between. This CDR3 is 12 amino acids long. This CDR3 reads CSSRTDDTEAFF. The DNA of the CDR3 is TGCAGCTCAAGGACAGACGACACTGAAGCTTTCTTT.

Comment on this clonotype: The final CDR3 position lacks the conserved phenylalanine or tryptophan, pointing to a likely read error. No DNA is shown, since the ends of the CDR3 on it are uncertain; the CDR3 is the one TCRdb lists. The chain links TRBV4-2 to TRBJ2-6; the table calls TRBD1, which could not be checked here. Per the germline V gene, CDR1 is LGHNA and CDR2 is YNFKEQ. The CDR3 numbers 10 amino acids, ends counted. CDR3 region: CASTRGGAYT.

This clonotype has a handful of counts. V gene TRBV7-9 combines with J gene TRBJ1-5; a possible D gene is TRBD1 (5 bases). With 5 bases removed from V and 6 bases from J, the gap between germline ends came to 20 bases. The CDR3 is 16 residues long. Germline V gene sequence: CDR1 SEHNR, CDR2 FQNEAQ (reference sequence). CDR3 nucleotide sequence: TGTGCCAGCAGCGTTGAAGATGGGGGTGCCGGTCAGCCCCAGCATTTT. It yields the protein CASSVEDGGAGQPQHF. The full variable domain, in which reference TRBV7-9 and TRBJ1-5 provide the parts outside the CDR3, is DTGVSQNPRHKITKRGQNVTFRCDPISEHNRLYWYRQTLGQGPEFLTYFQNEAQLEKSRLLSDRFSAERPKGSFSTLEIQRTEQGDSAMYLCASSVEDGGAGQPQHFGDGTRLSIL.

This clonotype is categorized as medium-sized (0.01 to 0.1%). The chain uses TRBV29-1 and TRBJ2-7; 10 nucleotides line up with TRBD1. Trimming at V came to 6 bases and at J to 3 bases, leaving 5 bases not matched to a gene. The CDR3 consists of 13 residues. In germline, CDR1 is SQVTM, CDR2 ANQGSEA. The CDR3, as DNA: TGCAGCGTCATAGGACAGGGGGTCTACGAGCAGTACTTC. Translating gives CSVIGQGVYEQYF.

By share of the sample, this clonotype is medium-sized. The chain recombines TRBV29-1 with TRBJ1-1; possibly TRBD1 for D (5 bases). The V gene's germline CDR1 is SQVTM and CDR2 ANQGSEA. The V end was cut by 7 bases, the J end by 0 bases, with 12 bases between. CDR3 length equals 13 residues. Here the CDR3 DNA reads TGCAGCGCCGAGGGGCGAATGAACACTGAAGCTTTCTTT. It specifies CSAEGRMNTEAFF.